Shown below are 25 T cell receptor beta chains from a single sample sequenced in a study of OX40 agonist ivuxolimab in advanced cancers. TCRdb's table, derived via immunoSEQ multiplex PCR, lists solely in-frame clones and lacks some. This sample yields over 90,000 clones, of which roughly 95% are seen a single time; 0.18% belongs to the top ten. The sample was CD4+ or CD8+ T cells sorted from blood, taken in a trial of the OX40 agonist ivuxolimab. All receptors derive from an adult with an advanced solid tumor such as melanoma, head and neck, liver or kidney cancer.

The chain links TRBV7-9 to TRBJ1-2; the D gene is possibly TRBD1 (5 bases). The CDR3 has 14 residues. CDR1 SEHNR and CDR2 FQNEAQ come from the germline V gene (reference sequence). V lost 1 base and J lost 2, with 8 bases in between. The CDR3, as DNA: TGTGCCAGCAGCTTAGGGTGGGGGAACTATGGCTACACCTTC. Translated, it gives CASSLGWGNYGYTF. Using reference TRBV7-9 and TRBJ1-2 for the parts outside the CDR3, the full variable domain is DTGVSQNPRHKITKRGQNVTFRCDPISEHNRLYWYRQTLGQGPEFLTYFQNEAQLEKSRLLSDRFSAERPKGSFSTLEIQRTEQGDSAMYLCASSLGWGNYGYTFGSGTRLTVV.

CDR3 DNA sequence: TGTGCCAGCCGCGGGAGTGGCACAGATACGCAGTATTTT. The encoded protein is CASRGSGTDTQYF. The chain recombines TRBV9 with TRBJ2-3, with TRBD2 matching 7 bases. From germline, CDR1 is SGDLS and CDR2 YYNGEE. The length of the CDR3 is 13 residues. Trimming took 7 bases from V and 1 from J; bases not matched to a gene: 3. The variable domain in full, with the rest retrieved from reference TRBV9 and TRBJ2-3, is DSGVTQTPKHLITATGQRVTLRCSPRSGDLSVYWYQQSLDQGLQFLIQYYNGEERAKGNILERFSAQQFPDLHSELNLSSLELGDSALYFCASRGSGTDTQYFGPGTRLTVL.

The chain carries TRBV19 and TRBJ1-3; D gene ambiguous. Germline V gene sequence: CDR1 LNHDA, CDR2 SQIVND (reference sequence). CDR3 length: 13 residues. Trimming pared 8 bases from V and 0 bases from J, leaving 8 bases between. CDR3 bases: TGTGCCAGTCTATGGAGCTCTGGAAACACCATATATTTT. Encoded protein: CASLWSSGNTIYF.

In its sample, this clone was seen a few times. This chain links TRBV7-8 with TRBJ1-5; 9 bases line up with TRBD1. The V gene's germline CDR1 is SGHVS and CDR2 FQNEAQ. Germline trimming cut 0 bases from V and 7 bases from J; bases unmatched to any gene: 7. CDR3 length: 16 amino acids. CDR3 protein: CASSLAGQGVGQPQHF. The CDR3 region has the DNA TGTGCCAGCAGCTTAGCGGGACAGGGAGTCGGACAGCCCCAGCATTTT.

This chain connects TRBV11-1 to TRBJ1-5; D call uncertain. V lost 5 bases and J 11 bases, leaving 13 bases between the germline ends. The CDR3 extends over 12 amino acids. CDR1 SGHAT and CDR2 FQDESV come from the germline V gene (reference sequence). The CDR3 sequence: CASSGRVMAQHF. CDR3 nucleotides: TGTGCCAGCAGCGGACGTGTCATGGCCCAGCATTTT.

The table lists this clone with a count of one. V usage is TRBV28 and J usage is TRBJ2-7; 10 positions agree with TRBD1. The ends lost 7 bases at V and 2 bases at J; junction bases unmatched: 8. The CDR3 loop spans 15 amino acids. Germline CDR1 is MDHEN and CDR2 is SYDVKM. CDR3 in DNA: TGTGCCAGCACCATTAGGGGGACAGGGGCCTACGAGCAGTACTTC. Encoded protein: CASTIRGTGAYEQYF.

The V gene is TRBV19, the J gene TRBJ2-5, with D tentatively TRBD1 (7 bases). Germline V CDR1 and CDR2: LNHDA, SQIVND (reference sequence). V was shortened by 3 bases and J by 4 bases, with 15 bases between the two germline ends. This CDR3 contains 15 residues. The chain's CDR3 is CASSMIQGGRETQYF. CDR3 sequence (DNA): TGTGCCAGTAGTATGATTCAGGGGGGCCGAGAGACCCAGTACTTC.

The CDR3 nucleotides read TGTGCCAGCAGTTTATCCGGGACAGGGGACCAGCCCCAGCATTTT. It translates to CASSLSGTGDQPQHF. This sequence joins TRBV6-1 and TRBJ1-5, with 10 bases aligning to TRBD1. V lost 5 bases and J lost 7; bases outside the gene matches: 8. The CDR3 length is 15 residues. CDR1 MNHNS and CDR2 SASEGT come from the germline V gene.

The chain is built from TRBV1 and TRBJ2-1; the table gives TRBD2 as D, unverified against the DNA. TRBV1 has pseudogene status. This CDR3 is built from 16 residues. In nucleotides, the CDR3 is TGCACCAGCCCCCAGCTCGGTAGCGGGGGGAGGGATGAGCAGTTCTTC. Translation gives CTSPQLGSGGRDEQFF.

The chain combines TRBV9 with TRBJ2-7, with 8 bases lining up with TRBD1. Germline CDR1 SGDLS, CDR2 YYNGEE. CDR3 length equals 14 residues. J was trimmed by 2 bases and V by 4 bases; bases with no gene match: 5. CDR3 region: CASSLRQGPYEQYF. The CDR3 DNA follows: TGTGCCAGCAGCCTTCGACAGGGGCCCTACGAGCAGTACTTC.

The chain links TRBV5-4 to TRBJ2-1; 7 bases map to TRBD2. Trimming removed 3 bases from V and 4 bases from J; junction bases left unmatched: 10. The CDR3 runs to 16 residues. Germline V lookup: CDR1 SGHNT, CDR2 YYREEE (reference sequence). The CDR3 reads CASSSGASGKYNEQFF. As DNA, the CDR3 is TGTGCCAGCAGCTCTGGGGCTAGCGGAAAGTACAATGAGCAGTTCTTC.

The V and J genes are TRBV9 and TRBJ2-5, with a weak D call TRBD1 (6 bases). Trimming cost V 5 bases and J 5 bases, with 16 bases left between them. Germline V CDR1 and CDR2: SGDLS, YYNGEE. This CDR3 has 14 residues. CDR3 residues: CASRRKRRGETQYF. The CDR3 nucleotides read TGTGCCAGCAGACGCAAGCGAAGGGGGGAGACCCAGTACTTC.

The CDR3, as DNA: TGCGCCAGCAGCCTCACGGTGACTAGCGGAGCCTACACAGATACGCAGTATTTT. This gives the protein CASSLTVTSGAYTDTQYF. The chain uses TRBV4-1 and TRBJ2-3; TRBD2 matches 9 bases. This CDR3 has 18 residues. Unmatched junction bases numbered 13, after V lost 4 bases and J lost 2 bases. The germline gives CDR1 MGHRA, CDR2 YSYEKL.

The chain combines TRBV14 with TRBJ1-1; D is uncertain. The V and J ends lost 6 bases and 2 bases respectively, with 13 bases between them. CDR3 size: 14 residues. Germline V gene sequence: CDR1 SGHDN, CDR2 FVKESK. The CDR3 spells CASRIDRINTEAFF. The DNA of the CDR3 is TGTGCCAGCAGGATAGACCGGATTAACACTGAAGCTTTCTTT.

This sequence joins TRBV28 and TRBJ2-7, with 15 bases aligning to TRBD2. The CDR3 runs 20 residues. J was trimmed by 2 bases and V by 6 bases; bases with no gene match: 17. Germline V gives CDR1 MDHEN, CDR2 SYDVKM. In DNA, the CDR3 is TGTGCCAGCAGCCCGCGGCCGGGACTAGCGGGAGGACGATCCACCTACGAGCAGTACTTC. Its translation: CASSPRPGLAGGRSTYEQYF.

The rearrangement links TRBV5-1 to TRBJ2-3; 9 positions match TRBD2. Germline V gene sequence: CDR1 SGHRS, CDR2 YFSETQ. This CDR3 is 15 amino acids long. Trimming removed 4 bases from V and 2 bases from J; junction bases left unmatched: 5. The CDR3 nucleotides are TGCGCCAGCAGCCCTGCGGGAGGGGTCACAGATACGCAGTATTTT. Amino acid sequence: CASSPAGGVTDTQYF.

The V gene is TRBV14, the J gene TRBJ1-2; D is perhaps TRBD1 (6 bases). Trimming took off 1 base at V and 5 bases at J, with 14 bases between the two ends. The CDR3 length is 15 residues. Germline-derived CDR1 and CDR2 are SGHDN and FVKESK. The CDR3 DNA sequence: TGTGCCAGCAGCCAAGGCGGGAACAGGGAGTATGGCTACACCTTC. Amino acids: CASSQGGNREYGYTF.

In its sample, this clone was seen a few times. The chain combines TRBV29-1 with TRBJ2-1; 8 nucleotides align to TRBD1. Germline assignment: CDR1 SQVTM and CDR2 ANQGSEA. V shed 2 bases and J 6 bases; nucleotides not matched to a gene: 15. This CDR3 is built from 17 residues. CDR3 amino acids: CSVESPRGRWVVNEQFF. The DNA of the CDR3 is TGCAGCGTTGAATCCCCCAGGGGGCGGTGGGTGGTCAATGAGCAGTTCTTC.

The sample holds a few counts of this clone. This chain links TRBV28 with TRBJ2-5; tentative D call: TRBD1 (6 bases). V lost 5 bases, J lost 2 bases, and 12 bases lay in between. The length of the CDR3 is 14 residues. Looked up from germline, CDR1 is MDHEN and CDR2 is SYDVKM. The CDR3 coding sequence is TGTGCCAGCAGTCAGGGGCAGATACAAGAGACCCAGTACTTC. Translation gives CASSQGQIQETQYF.

V and J are TRBV5-6 and TRBJ2-2; D call uncertain. Trimming stripped 4 bases from V and 6 bases from J, with 7 bases between. Germline loops: CDR1 SGHDT, CDR2 YYEEEE. The CDR3 sequence is 12 residues long. Written as DNA, the CDR3 is TGTGCCAGCAGCCCTTTTCCCGGGGAGCTGTTTTTT. It encodes CASSPFPGELFF.

This clone has more than one count but fewer than ten. V is TRBV7-2 and J is TRBJ1-5, with TRBD1 matching 9 bases. The CDR3 spans 13 residues. V shed 5 bases, J shed 6 bases, and the junction held 2 bases outside the gene matches. Germline V gene sequence: CDR1 SGHTA, CDR2 FQGNSA. CDR3 DNA: TGTGCCAGCAGCCGGGACAGGGCTCAGCCCCAGCATTTT. Translating gives CASSRDRAQPQHF.

The chain employs TRBV7-9 and TRBJ1-1, with 11 nucleotides matching TRBD1. CDR1 is SEHNR, CDR2 FQNEAQ, per germline (reference sequence). This CDR3 comprises 17 residues. The trim removed 5 bases at V and 4 bases at J, leaving 12 bases unmatched. The DNA of the CDR3 is TGTGCCAGCAGCCCAAGGTCGGGACAGGGGGTCGTCACTGAAGCTTTCTTT. This gives the protein CASSPRSGQGVVTEAFF.

The V call is TRBV6-1, the J call TRBJ2-2, with D unresolved. The germline V gene encodes CDR1 MNHNS and CDR2 SASEGT. This CDR3 is built from 14 residues. Trimming stripped 6 bases from V and 0 bases from J, with 8 bases between. CDR3 nucleotide sequence: TGTGCCAGCAGCACGACTTCGAACACCGGGGAGCTGTTTTTT. It is translated as CASSTTSNTGELFF.

The chain links TRBV11-3 to TRBJ2-3, with 8 bases identical to TRBD2. Germline V gives CDR1 SGHNT, CDR2 YENEEA. V lost 3 bases, J lost 7 bases, and 6 bases stayed unmatched. This CDR3 contains 14 residues. The CDR3 loop reads CASSLGGRRNTQYF. As DNA, the CDR3 is TGTGCCAGCAGCTTGGGCGGGAGGCGAAATACGCAGTATTTT.

The chain carries TRBV10-3 and TRBJ2-5, with D unclear. This CDR3 has 12 amino acids. The germline V and J ends were trimmed by 6 bases and 5 bases, with 10 bases remaining between them. Germline V lookup: CDR1 ENHRY, CDR2 SYGVKD. In nucleotides, the CDR3 is TGTGCCATCAGAAACTACACTGAGACCCAGTACTTC. Amino acid sequence: CAIRNYTETQYF.